This T cell receptor (beta chain) is drawn from a study of blood T cell repertoires in COVID-19. Study-wide background: Sources were T cells, B-cell-depleted T cells, or PBMCs; the material itself was cDNA or gDNA.

Trimming took 0 bases from V and 3 from J; bases not matched to a gene: 6. This CDR3 is 16 amino acids long. Per the germline V gene, CDR1 is ENHRY and CDR2 is SYGVKD. Under the authors' procedure: Amplification from reference gene primers served as the basis for estimated nucleated cell counts. Measured with immunoSEQ multiplex PCR; TCRdb has only the in-frame clones, and not every one. V, J and clone size are taken as reported in that table, and D and trimming were inferred from the DNA itself. The sample holds a few hundred thousand clones; around 90% are singletons and the top ten take approximately 2.5%. Patients at the Seattle site were enrolled during active infection and followed longitudinally.

Sequencing used peripheral blood. The chain couples TRBV10-3 to TRBJ1-1, with 8 bases matching TRBD1. This TCR derives from a person aged 18 to 30 with COVID-19, enrolled during active disease. The CDR3 reads CAISESPRGLDTEAFF. CDR3 coding DNA: TGTGCCATCAGTGAGTCCCCCAGGGGGCTTGACACTGAAGCTTTCTTT.